This entry concerns a single T cell receptor beta chain. The antigen it recognizes is unknown. No clone much larger than this one lies a single base away; base qualities are absent. The sample is drawn from a study of shared T cell receptors in the human thymus (dated by TCRdb to about 2021). About the study as a whole: The study investigated the way shared, self-reactive T-cell receptor alpha chains are produced in the human thymus.

The library was produced with the immunoSEQ multiplex PCR assay. TCRdb stores this immuneACCESS table with in-frame sequences only. Part of the clones is absent; in the studies checked, under half of the shortfall reflects unresolved V genes, and no reason is known for the rest. This sample gives approximately 580,000 clones in total; approximately 78% of them show up just once. The ten largest clones add up to about 0.013% of the sample. There are 12 amino acids in the CDR3, from cysteine to phenylalanine inclusive. Solely the CDR3 DNA is kept, with 36 bases framed from the first base. The germline V gene supplies CDR1 SQVTM and CDR2 ANQGSEA. The junction shows trimming of 4 bases on V and 4 bases on J, plus 9 bases between the germline ends. These data were also filed under a second study, of human thymus T cells. Taken from the second paper: Donors were immunologically healthy infants undergoing open corrective cardiac surgery for congenital heart defects in Finland. Thymus tissue was obtained as surgical resects removed during corrective cardiac surgery. V and J gene segment usage appeared biased in both thymic and peripheral blood repertoires. The related research reported highly overlapping thymic TCR repertoires among unrelated individuals. TCR alpha and beta repertoires from roughly 8 infant thymus samples and a few related peripheral blood samples were characterized in the study. Donor ages ranging from about 6 to 250 days were recorded, and about six male and a couple of female infants were included in the cohort. After being mechanically released from the tissue, thymocytes were kept at -70 degrees C in pellets of about 8.5-30 million cells. A QIAsymphony instrument was used to extract genomic DNA from frozen cell pellets. Using the immunoSEQ multiplex PCR assay, the TCRB and TCRAD loci were amplified from a standardized quantity of quality-controlled genomic DNA. The amplicons spanned the V(D)J region and were long enough to cover the CDR3 and allow V and J genes to be identified. Amplicon sequencing was performed on an Illumina platform through the commercial immunoSEQ service. Primer bias and sequencing errors were corrected as previously described, and TCRAD and TCRB definitions were based on the IMGT database. Repertoires were analysed with immunoSEQ Analyzer 3.0 and VDJTools, covering basic statistics, V/J segment usage, diversity estimates, rarefaction and pairwise overlap. To estimate diversity, the Chao1, ChaoE, Efron-Thisted, Shannon and inverse Simpson indices were applied, and diversity was also estimated on datasets down-sampled to the smallest sample. Repertoire overlap was determined by strict matching of CDR3 nucleotide sequence, V gene and J gene, and Jaccard-based multidimensional scaling clustering was applied. Thymus samples yielded on average around 810,000 unique TCRB clonotypes, compared with around 79,000 from blood samples.

The TCR was taken from a boy under two years old with a congenital heart defect. Donor details come from another sample of the same person, matched by shared clones. The sequence joins TRBV29-1 to TRBJ2-3; the D region possibly corresponds to TRBD1 (6 bases align). The sequenced material came from thymocytes. The DNA sequence is TGCAGCGTTGGGAACAGGGCAGATACGCAGTATTTT. This gives the protein CSVGNRADTQYF.